These 19 T cell receptor beta chains were all obtained from the same sample, sequenced in a study of blood T cell repertoires in COVID-19. The assay was immunoSEQ multiplex PCR, and TCRdb's table has in-frame clones only and misses some. The table has nearly 200,000 clones, 86% seen once. Sequencing input: peripheral blood. Receptors originate from a woman aged 70 to 79 with acute or convalescent COVID-19.

The chain has TRBV5-1 and TRBJ2-7; TRBD1 aligns across 12 bases. The trim removed 1 base at V and 7 bases at J, leaving 6 bases unmatched. The CDR3 contains 15 residues. Per the germline V gene, CDR1 is SGHRS and CDR2 is YFSETQ. CDR3: CASSLTGTGGGEQYF. The CDR3 DNA sequence: TGCGCCAGCAGCTTGACCGGGACAGGGGGCGGTGAGCAGTACTTC.

V gene TRBV3-1 (or the pseudogene TRBV3-2) combines with J gene TRBJ1-1; unclear D gene. CDR1 and CDR2 from the germline V gene are LGHDT and YNNKEL (reference sequence). Trimming removed 4 bases at V and 0 bases at J, with 9 bases between. This CDR3 comprises 14 residues. The CDR3 region has the DNA TGTGCCAGCAGCCTAGCTTCAATGAACACTGAAGCTTTCTTT. It specifies CASSLASMNTEAFF.

As DNA, the CDR3 is TGCGCCAGCGGCCCCTCGGGACTAGAGAGCAATGAGCAGTTCTTC. This encodes CASGPSGLESNEQFF. The rearrangement uses TRBV5-1 and TRBJ2-1; 8 bases map to TRBD2. CDR1 and CDR2 from the germline V gene are SGHRS and YFSETQ. J lost 6 bases, V lost 7 bases, and 12 bases had no gene match. The CDR3 length is 15 residues.

V gene TRBV18 combines with J gene TRBJ2-3, with D tentatively TRBD1 (5 bases). Germline CDR1 and CDR2: KGHSH and LQKENI. CDR3 size: 14 residues. Trimming took 1 base from V and 5 from J, leaving 10 bases between them. CDR3 residues: CASSPLDTQDTQYF. In DNA, the CDR3 is TGTGCCAGCTCACCACTGGACACACAAGATACGCAGTATTTT.

This clone was seen only a few times. V gene TRBV5-1 combines with J gene TRBJ1-5; a possible D gene is TRBD1 (5 bases). The V gene lost 0 bases and the J gene lost 0 bases, with 7 bases spanning the gap. This CDR3 spans 15 amino acids. Germline V gene lookup returns CDR1 SGHRS and CDR2 YFSETQ. CDR3 protein: CASSLEGISNQPQHF. The DNA for the CDR3 is TGCGCCAGCAGCTTGGAGGGGATTAGCAATCAGCCCCAGCATTTT.

J is TRBJ1-2 and V is TRBV24-1; D is possibly TRBD1 (5 bases). The ends were cut back, 2 bases at V and 4 bases at J, with 7 bases in the middle. This CDR3 has 13 amino acids. Looked up from germline, CDR1 is KGHDR and CDR2 is SFDVKD. The CDR3 DNA is TGTGCCACCAGTGATTCGGGGGGCTATGGCTACACCTTC. Translated: CATSDSGGYGYTF.

In its sample, this clone was seen a few times. The V call is TRBV3-1 (or the pseudogene TRBV3-2), the J call TRBJ1-3; the match to TRBD1 covers 9 bases. Trimming at V came to 1 base and at J to 4 bases, leaving 2 bases not matched to a gene. In germline, CDR1 is LGHDT, CDR2 YNNKEL (reference sequence). This CDR3 region has 15 residues. CDR3 DNA sequence: TGTGCCAGCAGCCAAGGGACAGGGGCGGGAAACACCATATATTTT. Its protein is CASSQGTGAGNTIYF.

This clone was recorded only once. The gene calls are TRBV5-5 and TRBJ2-7, with D possibly TRBD2 on 6 matching bases. V lost 2 bases and J 0 bases, leaving 9 bases between the germline ends. Germline V gene lookup returns CDR1 SGHKS and CDR2 YYEKEE (reference sequence). This CDR3 spans 14 amino acids. This CDR3 reads CASSLGGSSYEQYF. DNA for the CDR3: TGTGCCAGCAGCTTAGGAGGGAGCTCCTACGAGCAGTACTTC. The variable domain in full, completed from reference TRBV5-5 and TRBJ2-7, reads DAGVTQSPTHLIKTRGQQVTLRCSPISGHKSVSWYQQVLGQGPQFIFQYYEKEERGRGNFPDRFSARQFPNYSSELNVNALLLGDSALYLCASSLGGSSYEQYFGPGTRLTVT.

The chain links TRBV7-2 to TRBJ2-1; possibly TRBD2 for D (6 bases). This CDR3 comprises 15 residues. Between the trimmed V and J ends, which lost 6 bases and 0 bases, there was a span of 12 bases. CDR1 is SGHTA and CDR2 is FQGNSA in the germline V gene. This CDR3 reads CASSRDGSSYNEQFF. Here the CDR3 DNA reads TGTGCCAGCAGTCGGGACGGGAGCTCCTACAATGAGCAGTTCTTC.

This clone was recorded once. The chain carries TRBV4-3 and TRBJ2-4; 10 bases agree with TRBD1. The CDR3 is made up of 14 amino acids. V was pared by 4 bases and J by 5 bases, with 2 bases of the junction left unmatched. Germline V lookup: CDR1 LGHNA, CDR2 YSLEER. Here the CDR3 reads CASSPTGGQNIQYF. The CDR3 DNA reads as TGCGCCAGCAGCCCGACAGGGGGCCAAAACATTCAGTACTTC.

This chain's CDR3 is CASSPRGRELFF. The CDR3 nucleotides read TGTGCCAGCAGCCCCCGGGGAAGGGAGCTGTTTTTT. V gene TRBV3-1 (or the pseudogene TRBV3-2) combines with J gene TRBJ2-2, with D maybe TRBD2 (5 bases). The CDR3 runs to 12 residues. V was shortened by 4 bases and J by 9 bases, with 9 bases between the two germline ends. Germline V CDR1 and CDR2: LGHDT, YNNKEL (reference sequence).

CDR3 amino acids: CASSPPGGMSNEQFF. CDR3 bases: TGTGCCAGCTCACCCCCAGGGGGCATGAGCAATGAGCAGTTCTTC. The rearrangement joins TRBV18 to TRBJ2-1, with 8 bases identical to TRBD1. In germline, CDR1 is KGHSH, CDR2 LQKENI. The CDR3 is 15 residues long. J lost 6 bases, V lost 3 bases, and 7 bases had no gene match.

This sequence joins TRBV4-3 and TRBJ2-3; D unclear. Germline V lookup: CDR1 LGHNA, CDR2 YSLEER. The CDR3 has 15 residues. Trimming shortened V by 0 bases and J by 0 bases, and 7 bases separated the two germline ends. CDR3 protein: CASSQDRGSTDTQYF. DNA of the CDR3: TGCGCCAGCAGCCAAGATCGCGGAAGCACAGATACGCAGTATTTT.

The chain couples TRBV7-3 to TRBJ2-1, with 10 positions matching TRBD2. With 1 base clipped from V and 7 bases from J, the junction kept 4 bases outside the gene matches. CDR1 and CDR2 (germline): SGHTA, FQGTGA. This CDR3 is 15 amino acids long. This chain's CDR3 is CASSLKLAGFNEQFF. As DNA, the CDR3 is TGTGCCAGCAGCTTAAAACTAGCGGGATTTAATGAGCAGTTCTTC.

This chain joins TRBV2 and TRBJ2-7; 12 nucleotides align to TRBD1. CDR3 length: 14 residues. V was pared by 7 bases and J by 2 bases, with 3 bases of the junction left unmatched. Germline assignment: CDR1 SNHLY and CDR2 FYNNEI. This CDR3 reads CASNRDRGPYEQYF. The CDR3, as DNA: TGTGCCAGCAACCGGGACAGGGGGCCCTACGAGCAGTACTTC.

The chain links TRBV28 to TRBJ2-1; TRBD1 aligns across 12 bases. Germline CDR1 MDHEN, CDR2 SYDVKM. The CDR3 length is 15 residues. J gave up 8 bases and V 4 bases, and 6 bases lay outside the gene matches. The CDR3 nucleotides read TGTGCCAGCAGTTCCGGGACAGGGGGCTTGGATGAGCAGTTCTTC. Translated, it gives CASSSGTGGLDEQFF.

The chain carries TRBV7-9 and TRBJ2-1, with a tentative D call TRBD2 (7 bases). Germline CDR1 is SEHNR and CDR2 is FQNEAQ (reference sequence). V lost 5 bases and J 3 bases, leaving 14 bases between the germline ends. The CDR3 runs to 15 residues. The CDR3 protein is CASSARGASYNEQFF. CDR3 DNA: TGTGCCAGCAGCGCCCGGGGGGCCAGCTACAATGAGCAGTTCTTC.

V is TRBV5-1 and J is TRBJ1-1; a weak D match, TRBD1 (5 bases). Germline V gene data show CDR1 as SGHRS and CDR2 as YFSETQ. Trimming cost V 0 bases and J 0 bases, with 9 bases left between them. The CDR3 is 15 residues long. The CDR3, as DNA: TGCGCCAGCAGCTTGGTTCCGGACATGAACACTGAAGCTTTCTTT. Its protein product is CASSLVPDMNTEAFF.

This rearrangement joins TRBV19 to TRBJ1-1; D is undetermined. The V and J ends lost 5 bases and 0 bases respectively, with 13 bases between them. CDR1 is LNHDA, CDR2 SQIVND, per germline (reference sequence). The CDR3 runs 15 residues. Written as DNA, the CDR3 is TGTGCCAGTAGTGCACGACGGGGAATGAACACTGAAGCTTTCTTT. Encoded protein: CASSARRGMNTEAFF.